Presented here are 15 T cell receptor beta chains from one specimen sequenced in a study of T cell responses to AZD1222 COVID-19 vaccine. Using immunoSEQ multiplex PCR, the repertoire was profiled, and TCRdb retains in-frame clones only, with some absent. The sample includes approximately 150,000 clones, 90% to 95% of them seen just once. The input for sequencing was peripheral blood, taken after recovery from COVID-19. The receptors here all came from an adult who had recovered from COVID-19.

The genes are TRBV12-3 or TRBV12-4 and TRBJ1-2; the D gene is possibly TRBD1 (5 bases). This CDR3 spans 13 amino acids. Trimming removed 7 bases from V and 7 bases from J, with 16 bases in between. CDR3: CASKFSGTSGYTF. For the CDR3, the DNA is TGTGCCAGCAAATTTTCAGGGACGAGTGGCTACACCTTC.

This rearrangement joins TRBV5-6 to TRBJ2-7; 9 bases line up with TRBD1. The trim removed 2 bases at V and 1 base at J, leaving 4 bases unmatched. The CDR3 spans 15 residues. Germline-derived CDR1 and CDR2 are SGHDT and YYEEEE. In nucleotides, the CDR3 is TGTGCCAGCAGCTTAAGTGGGACAGGGTCCTACGAGCAGTACTTC. This gives the protein CASSLSGTGSYEQYF.

The CDR3 here is CASSVGTGATGNTIYF. CDR3 sequence (DNA): TGTGCCAGCAGCGTAGGGACAGGGGCAACAGGAAACACCATATATTTT. V gene TRBV9 combines with J gene TRBJ1-3; 9 bases map to TRBD1. The CDR3 covers 16 residues. Germline values: CDR1 SGDLS, CDR2 YYNGEE. With 0 bases clipped from V and 4 bases from J, the junction kept 5 bases outside the gene matches. The entire variable domain, with the rest obtained from reference TRBV9 and TRBJ1-3, is as follows: DSGVTQTPKHLITATGQRVTLRCSPRSGDLSVYWYQQSLDQGLQFLIQYYNGEERAKGNILERFSAQQFPDLHSELNLSSLELGDSALYFCASSVGTGATGNTIYFGEGSWLTVV.

The rearrangement links TRBV5-4 to TRBJ2-1; possibly TRBD1 or TRBD2 for D (5 bases each). V lost 4 bases and J lost 9, with 11 bases in between. CDR1 is SGHNT and CDR2 is YYREEE in the germline V gene (reference sequence). There are 12 residues in the CDR3. Here the CDR3 reads CASSPGTPEQFF. CDR3 DNA: TGTGCCAGCAGCCCTGGGACCCCTGAGCAGTTCTTC.

This clone was counted once. The genes are TRBV5-3 and TRBJ2-3; D is possibly TRBD2 (5 bases). TRBV5-3 has ORF status, its function being uncertain. V was cut by 0 bases and J by 4 bases, with 12 bases left in between. The CDR3 extends over 15 amino acids. The CDR3 region has the DNA TGTGCCAGAAGCTTGGCGCGGGTGGGCCCAGATACGCAGTATTTT. Translated: CARSLARVGPDTQYF.

This chain uses TRBV5-1 with TRBJ2-7; tentatively, D is TRBD1 (5 bases). CDR1 and CDR2 from the germline V gene are SGHRS and YFSETQ. The CDR3 runs to 13 residues. The V and J ends lost 0 bases and 7 bases respectively, with 11 bases between them. CDR3 coding DNA: TGCGCCAGCAGCTTGGCGACAGCCTTAGAGCAGTACTTC. It yields the protein CASSLATALEQYF.

This chain connects TRBV18 to TRBJ1-3; maybe TRBD1 (6 bases). Germline CDR1 reads KGHSH; CDR2 reads LQKENI. The CDR3 covers 19 residues. Trimming removed 4 bases from V and 0 bases from J, with 22 bases in between. Written as DNA, the CDR3 is TGTGCCAGCTCACTTCTGGCCCAGGCAGGGGACCACTCTGGAAACACCATATATTTT. Residues: CASSLLAQAGDHSGNTIYF.

The chain carries TRBV27 and TRBJ2-7; TRBD2 aligns across 8 bases. Trimming removed 3 bases from V and 3 bases from J; junction bases left unmatched: 1. This CDR3 has 13 amino acids. Germline assignment: CDR1 MNHEY and CDR2 SMNVEV (reference sequence). CDR3 bases: TGTGCCAGCAGTTTGACTAGCGTCTACGAGCAGTACTTC. It encodes CASSLTSVYEQYF.

The chain employs TRBV29-1 and TRBJ2-5; D might be TRBD1 (5 bases). Germline CDR1 reads SQVTM; CDR2 reads ANQGSEA. V was trimmed by 4 bases and J by 3 bases, leaving 15 bases between them. The CDR3 consists of 14 residues. This CDR3 is CSVARGSGEETQYF. In nucleotides, the CDR3 is TGCAGCGTTGCAAGGGGCTCTGGAGAAGAGACCCAGTACTTC.

This chain joins TRBV3-1 (or the pseudogene TRBV3-2) and TRBJ2-7, with 7 bases aligning to TRBD2. This CDR3 is 15 amino acids long. Germline lookup yields CDR1 LGHDT and CDR2 YNNKEL (reference sequence). V shed 1 base, J shed 2 bases, and the junction held 5 bases outside the gene matches. CDR3 nucleotide sequence: TGTGCCAGCAGCCAAGGAATAGCGGGTACCTACGAGCAGTACTTC. The encoded protein is CASSQGIAGTYEQYF.

V and J are TRBV5-6 and TRBJ2-7, with TRBD2 matching over 11 bases. Germline V gene data show CDR1 as SGHDT and CDR2 as YYEEEE. CDR3 length: 16 residues. The V segment lost 4 bases and the J segment 4 bases; nucleotides outside the gene matches: 10. CDR3 in DNA: TGTGCCAGCAGCGCCTCACTAGCGGGAGCCTTATACGAGCAGTACTTC. Protein: CASSASLAGALYEQYF.

The rearrangement uses TRBV9 and TRBJ1-1; perhaps TRBD1 as D (6 bases). V gave up 1 base and J gave up 4 bases, with 8 bases separating them. Germline V gene data show CDR1 as SGDLS and CDR2 as YYNGEE. The CDR3 is made up of 13 amino acids. CDR3 in DNA: TGTGCCAGCAGCGTATTAGGGGGCACTGAAGCTTTCTTT. It is translated as CASSVLGGTEAFF.

This clone has just one count. The chain couples TRBV28 to TRBJ1-5; maybe TRBD1 (5 bases). The germline V and J ends were trimmed by 8 bases and 0 bases, with 17 bases remaining between them. The germline V gene has CDR1 MDHEN and CDR2 SYDVKM. This CDR3 is built from 16 residues. CDR3 nucleotide sequence: TGTGCCAGCCTAGCCAGGGATTGGTTTAGCAATCAGCCCCAGCATTTT. This translates into CASLARDWFSNQPQHF.

The chain uses TRBV28 and TRBJ2-5; TRBD1 matches at 7 bases. The CDR3 loop spans 16 amino acids. The germline V gene encodes CDR1 MDHEN and CDR2 SYDVKM. V was clipped by 3 bases and J by 0 bases; unmatched bases: 7. The CDR3: CASSLGQGTDQETQYF. The CDR3 DNA reads as TGTGCCAGCAGTTTGGGGCAGGGGACAGACCAAGAGACCCAGTACTTC.

The rearrangement uses TRBV4-1 and TRBJ2-3; D call uncertain. The ends were cut back, 0 bases at V and 4 bases at J, with 5 bases in the middle. The CDR3 is 13 residues long. Germline V gene sequence: CDR1 MGHRA, CDR2 YSYEKL. CDR3 nucleotides: TGCGCCAGCAGCCAAGAGGTGCCAGATACGCAGTATTTT. This gives the protein CASSQEVPDTQYF.